Following are 10 T cell receptor beta chains from one sample sequenced in a study of blood T cell repertoires in COVID-19. Some clones are missing from TCRdb's copy, which holds only in-frame ones; the method was immunoSEQ multiplex PCR. Of roughly 180,000 clones listed, roughly 84% are singletons. Sequenced material: peripheral blood. The receptors stem from a woman aged 45-65 years with COVID-19, enrolled during active disease.

V is TRBV10-1 and J is TRBJ2-7; TRBD1 might be the D (5 bases). CDR3 length equals 13 residues. Germline CDR1 is WNHNN and CDR2 is SYGVQD (reference sequence). V was shortened by 3 bases and J by 3 bases, with 9 bases between the two germline ends. The CDR3 sequence is CASSEGGHYEQYF. The DNA for the CDR3 is TGCGCCAGCAGTGAAGGCGGACACTACGAGCAGTACTTC.

The J gene is TRBJ2-5, the V gene TRBV7-6; D perhaps matches TRBD2 (6 bases). CDR1 and CDR2 from the germline V gene are SGHVS and FNYEAQ. CDR3 size: 15 residues. V shed 5 bases and J shed 2 bases, with 15 bases lying between them. CDR3 nucleotide sequence: TGTGCCAGCAGCCTAGGCGCGGGGAGTCAAGAGACCCAGTACTTC. It is translated as CASSLGAGSQETQYF.

The chain is built from TRBV2 and TRBJ1-1; D is ambiguous. Trimming removed 4 bases from V and 8 bases from J, with 17 bases in between. The germline V gene has CDR1 SNHLY and CDR2 FYNNEI. This CDR3 spans 14 amino acids. CDR3 in amino acids: CASSGARSGREAFF. CDR3 nucleotides: TGTGCCAGCAGTGGAGCGAGGAGCGGCCGGGAAGCTTTCTTT. Supplemented by reference TRBV2 and TRBJ1-1, the full variable domain reads EPEVTQTPSHQVTQMGQEVILRCVPISNHLYFYWYRQILGQKVEFLVSFYNNEISEKSEIFDDQFSVERPDGSNFTLKIRSTKLEDSAMYFCASSGARSGREAFFGQGTRLTVV.

The CDR3 DNA reads TGTGCCTGGAACTCAGGGGCTCGGGCCGGGGAGCTGTTTTTT. This translates into CAWNSGARAGELFF. The V gene is TRBV30, the J gene TRBJ2-2; possibly TRBD1 for D (6 bases). CDR1 GTSNPN and CDR2 SVGIG come from the germline V gene (reference sequence). Trimming cost V 4 bases and J 6 bases, with 15 bases left between them. The CDR3 spans 14 residues.

The chain recombines TRBV20-1 with TRBJ2-3; 10 nucleotides agree with TRBD1. Looked up from germline, CDR1 is DFQATT and CDR2 is SNEGSKA (reference sequence). The CDR3 has 15 amino acids. V was pared by 3 bases and J by 5 bases, with 8 bases of the junction left unmatched. CDR3 loop: CSASRTGGREDTQYF. For the CDR3, the DNA is TGCAGTGCTAGTAGGACAGGGGGTAGGGAAGATACGCAGTATTTT.

The chain combines TRBV30 with TRBJ1-6; 10 bases are a match to TRBD1. Germline V gene lookup returns CDR1 GTSNPN and CDR2 SVGIG (reference sequence). This CDR3 is 17 amino acids long. With V trimmed by 1 base and J by 5 bases, 8 bases remained unmatched. The CDR3 sequence: CAWSGDRGSSHNSPLHF. The CDR3 bases are TGTGCCTGGAGTGGGGACAGGGGAAGCTCGCATAATTCACCCCTCCACTTT.

This chain links TRBV18 with TRBJ2-3; 14 bases line up with TRBD2. There are 17 residues in the CDR3. V gave up 1 base and J gave up 5 bases; unmatched junction bases: 5. CDR1 KGHSH and CDR2 LQKENI come from the germline V gene. The DNA of the CDR3 is TGTGCCAGCTCACCACGACTAGCGGGGGGGGCGGAAGATACGCAGTATTTT. Translation: CASSPRLAGGAEDTQYF.

The genes are TRBV28 and TRBJ2-2, with 8 bases matching TRBD2. V lost 4 bases and J lost 7; bases outside the gene matches: 8. The CDR3 is 15 amino acids. Germline V CDR1 and CDR2: MDHEN, SYDVKM. DNA for the CDR3: TGTGCCAGCAGTTCCCTCCGGGGGGGCAACGGGGAGCTGTTTTTT. Encoded protein: CASSSLRGGNGELFF.

V is TRBV2 and J is TRBJ2-2, with D hard to call. V was cut by 7 bases and J by 0 bases, with 3 bases left in between. This CDR3 comprises 12 residues. Germline V CDR1 and CDR2: SNHLY, FYNNEI. The CDR3 reads CASTTNTGELFF. The CDR3 DNA reads TGTGCCAGCACCACGAACACCGGGGAGCTGTTTTTT.

The V and J genes are TRBV19 and TRBJ2-7; the D gene is possibly TRBD1 (6 bases). The V and J ends lost 4 bases and 2 bases respectively, with 12 bases between them. The CDR3 extends over 14 amino acids. CDR1 is LNHDA and CDR2 is SQIVND in the germline V gene (reference sequence). The CDR3, as DNA: TGTGCCAGTAGTAACCCTGGACAGACCTACGAGCAGTACTTC. This gives the protein CASSNPGQTYEQYF.